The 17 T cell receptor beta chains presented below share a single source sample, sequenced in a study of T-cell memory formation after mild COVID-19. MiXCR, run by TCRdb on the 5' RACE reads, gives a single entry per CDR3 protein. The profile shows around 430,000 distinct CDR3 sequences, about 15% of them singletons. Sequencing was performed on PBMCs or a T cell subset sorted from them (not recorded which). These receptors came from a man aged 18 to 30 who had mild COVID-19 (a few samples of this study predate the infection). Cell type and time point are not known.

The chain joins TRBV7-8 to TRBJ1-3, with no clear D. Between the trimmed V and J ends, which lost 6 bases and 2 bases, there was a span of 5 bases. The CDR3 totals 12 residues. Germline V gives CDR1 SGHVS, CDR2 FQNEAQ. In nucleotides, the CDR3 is TGTGCCAGCAGTCGGCCTGGAAACACCATATATTTT. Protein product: CASSRPGNTIYF.

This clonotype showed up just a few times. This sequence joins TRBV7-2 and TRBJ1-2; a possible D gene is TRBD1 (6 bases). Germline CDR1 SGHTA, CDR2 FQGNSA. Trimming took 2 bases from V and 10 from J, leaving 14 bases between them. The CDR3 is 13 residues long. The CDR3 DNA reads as TGTGCCAGCAGCTTAAGGTTGGACAGCCCCTACACCTTC. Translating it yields CASSLRLDSPYTF.

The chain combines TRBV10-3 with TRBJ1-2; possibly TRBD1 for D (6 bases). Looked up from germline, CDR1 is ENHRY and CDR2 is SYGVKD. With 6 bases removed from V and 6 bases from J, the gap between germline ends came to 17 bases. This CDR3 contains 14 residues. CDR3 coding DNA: TGTGCCATCAGGGAGGACCAGGGGTTCGATGGCTACACCTTC. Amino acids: CAIREDQGFDGYTF.

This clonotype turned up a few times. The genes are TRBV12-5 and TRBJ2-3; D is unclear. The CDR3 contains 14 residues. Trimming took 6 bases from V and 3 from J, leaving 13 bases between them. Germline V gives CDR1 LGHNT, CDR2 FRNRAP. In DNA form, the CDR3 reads TGTGCTAGTGGCCCCGGGTCACTAACAGATACGCAGTATTTT. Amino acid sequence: CASGPGSLTDTQYF.

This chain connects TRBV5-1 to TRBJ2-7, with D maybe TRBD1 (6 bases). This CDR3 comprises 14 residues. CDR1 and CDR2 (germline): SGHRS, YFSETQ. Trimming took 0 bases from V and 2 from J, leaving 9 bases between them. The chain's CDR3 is CASSLGDTTYEQYF. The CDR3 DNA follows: TGCGCCAGCAGCTTGGGGGACACTACCTACGAGCAGTACTTC.

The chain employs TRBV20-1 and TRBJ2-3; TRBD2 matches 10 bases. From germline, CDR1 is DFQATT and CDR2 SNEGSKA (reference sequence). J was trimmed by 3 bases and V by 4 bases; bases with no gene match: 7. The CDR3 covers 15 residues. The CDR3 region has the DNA TGCAGTGCTACCAGATTAGCGGGGGGTACAGATACGCAGTATTTT. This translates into CSATRLAGGTDTQYF.

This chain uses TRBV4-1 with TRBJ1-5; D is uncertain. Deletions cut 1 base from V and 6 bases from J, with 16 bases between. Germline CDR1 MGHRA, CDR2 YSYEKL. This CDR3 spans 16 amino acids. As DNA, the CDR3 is TGCGCCAGCAGCCAAGGTTCCGTTCGGGGATTTCAGCCCCAGCATTTT. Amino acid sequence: CASSQGSVRGFQPQHF.

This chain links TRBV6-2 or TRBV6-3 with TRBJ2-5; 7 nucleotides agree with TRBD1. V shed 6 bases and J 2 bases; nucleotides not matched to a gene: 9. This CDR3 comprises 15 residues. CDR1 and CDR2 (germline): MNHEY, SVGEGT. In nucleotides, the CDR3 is TGTGCCAGCAGCCAAATCGGCAGGGGGCAAGAGACCCAGTACTTC. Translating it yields CASSQIGRGQETQYF.

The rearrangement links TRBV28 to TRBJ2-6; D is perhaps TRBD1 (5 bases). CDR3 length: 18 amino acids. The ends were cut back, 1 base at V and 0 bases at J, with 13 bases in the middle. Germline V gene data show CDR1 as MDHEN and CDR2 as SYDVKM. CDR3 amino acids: CASSLYYRTLSGANVLTF. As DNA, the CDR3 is TGTGCCAGCAGTTTATACTACAGGACACTCTCTGGGGCCAACGTCCTGACTTTC.

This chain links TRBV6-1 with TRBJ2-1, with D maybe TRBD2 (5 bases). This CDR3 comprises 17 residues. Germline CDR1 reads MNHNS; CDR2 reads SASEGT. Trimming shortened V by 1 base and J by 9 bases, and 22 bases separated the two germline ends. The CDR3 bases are TGTGCCAGCAGTGAAGTGAGCCGGGCGGGCTTGGTCGCTGAGCAGTTCTTC. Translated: CASSEVSRAGLVAEQFF.

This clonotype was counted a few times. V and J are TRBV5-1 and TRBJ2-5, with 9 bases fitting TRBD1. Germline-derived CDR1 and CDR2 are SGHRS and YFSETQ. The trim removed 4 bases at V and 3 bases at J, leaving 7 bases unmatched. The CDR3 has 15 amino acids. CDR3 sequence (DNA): TGCGCCAGCAGCCTCGCCGGGACAGGGAAAGAGACCCAGTACTTC. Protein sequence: CASSLAGTGKETQYF. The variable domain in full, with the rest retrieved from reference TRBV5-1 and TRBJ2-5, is KAGVTQTPRYLIKTRGQQVTLSCSPISGHRSVSWYQQTPGQGLQFLFEYFSETQRNKGNFPGRFSGRQFSNSRSEMNVSTLELGDSALYLCASSLAGTGKETQYFGPGTRLLVL.

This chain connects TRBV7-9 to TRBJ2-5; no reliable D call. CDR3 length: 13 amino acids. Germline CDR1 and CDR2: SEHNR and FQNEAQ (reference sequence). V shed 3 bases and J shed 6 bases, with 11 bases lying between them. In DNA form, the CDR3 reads TGTGCCAGCAGCTTGGTTGGGGTGCAGACCCAGTACTTC. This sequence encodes CASSLVGVQTQYF.

The CDR3 nucleotides read TGCGCCAGCAGCCCAGGGGACACCTACTATGGCTACACCTTC. Its translation is CASSPGDTYYGYTF. This chain links TRBV5-1 with TRBJ1-2; maybe TRBD1 (6 bases). Looked up from germline, CDR1 is SGHRS and CDR2 is YFSETQ. This CDR3 spans 14 amino acids. V was shortened by 4 bases and J by 3 bases, with 13 bases between the two germline ends.

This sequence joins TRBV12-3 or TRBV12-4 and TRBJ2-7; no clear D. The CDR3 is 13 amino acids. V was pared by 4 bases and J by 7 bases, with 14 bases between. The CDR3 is CASSWTETGEQYV. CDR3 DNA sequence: TGTGCCAGCAGTTGGACGGAGACTGGGGAGCAGTACGTC.

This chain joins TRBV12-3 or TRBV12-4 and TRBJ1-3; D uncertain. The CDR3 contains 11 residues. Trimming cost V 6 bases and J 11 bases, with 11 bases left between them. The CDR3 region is CASRGLAAIYF. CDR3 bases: TGTGCCAGCAGGGGCCTCGCTGCCATATATTTT.

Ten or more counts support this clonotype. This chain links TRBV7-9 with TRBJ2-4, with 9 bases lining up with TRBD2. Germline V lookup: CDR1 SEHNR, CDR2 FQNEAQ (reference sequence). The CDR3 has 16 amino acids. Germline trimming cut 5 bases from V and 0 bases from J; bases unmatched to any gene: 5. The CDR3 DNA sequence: TGTGCCAGCAGCGCCAGCGGGGGGCTAGCCAAAAACATTCAGTACTTC. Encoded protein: CASSASGGLAKNIQYF.

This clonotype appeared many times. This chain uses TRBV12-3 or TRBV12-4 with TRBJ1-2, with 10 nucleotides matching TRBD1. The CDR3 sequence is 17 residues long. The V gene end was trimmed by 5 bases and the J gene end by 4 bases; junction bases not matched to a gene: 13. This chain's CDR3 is CASSTDPVGQGTYGYTF. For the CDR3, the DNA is TGTGCCAGCAGTACCGATCCGGTGGGACAGGGGACCTATGGCTACACCTTC.